This passage covers 26 T cell receptor beta chains from one sample sequenced in a study of blood T cell repertoires in COVID-19. Generated by immunoSEQ multiplex PCR, the TCRdb table keeps only in-frame clones and is missing some. The sample gives almost 350,000 clones, roughly nine tenths of which show up once; roughly 4% is in the top ten. Sequencing used peripheral blood. The receptors were gathered from a woman between 55 and 75 years old with COVID-19, enrolled during active disease.

The genes are TRBV18 and TRBJ2-1, with 7 bases matching TRBD1. The CDR3 loop spans 11 amino acids. The germline gives CDR1 KGHSH, CDR2 LQKENI. Trimming took 8 bases from V and 8 from J; bases not matched to a gene: 3. DNA of the CDR3: TGTGCCAGCCGACAGGGCGATGAGCAGTTCTTC. The encoded protein is CASRQGDEQFF.

This chain connects TRBV7-6 to TRBJ2-5, with D unclear. The CDR3 is 15 amino acids. Trimming took off 6 bases at V and 2 bases at J, with 16 bases between the two ends. Looked up from germline, CDR1 is SGHVS and CDR2 is FNYEAQ. The DNA for the CDR3 is TGTGCCAGCAGTTACCCTCCCCCACTACAAGAGACCCAGTACTTC. This encodes CASSYPPPLQETQYF.

The rearrangement links TRBV19 to TRBJ1-5; D unclear. With 2 bases removed from V and 8 bases from J, the gap between germline ends came to 13 bases. CDR1 and CDR2 from the germline V gene are LNHDA and SQIVND (reference sequence). The CDR3 extends over 14 amino acids. The CDR3 region is CASSISPGLEPQHF. CDR3 coding DNA: TGTGCCAGTAGTATAAGTCCAGGACTGGAGCCCCAGCATTTT. Full variable domain (outside the CDR3, taken from reference TRBV19 and TRBJ1-5): DGGITQSPKYLFRKEGQNVTLSCEQNLNHDAMYWYRQDPGQGLRLIYYSQIVNDFQKGDIAEGYSVSREKKESFPLTVTSAQKNPTAFYLCASSISPGLEPQHFGDGTRLSIL.

The V gene is TRBV19, the J gene TRBJ2-7; TRBD1 matches at 8 bases. The germline CDR1 and CDR2 sequences are LNHDA and SQIVND (reference sequence). This CDR3 region has 16 residues. Trimming removed 3 bases from V and 2 bases from J; junction bases left unmatched: 9. CDR3 region: CASSILLAGGPYEQYF. The DNA for the CDR3 is TGTGCCAGTAGTATTCTTCTGGCAGGGGGCCCCTACGAGCAGTACTTC.

The chain links TRBV7-9 to TRBJ2-2, with unresolved D. CDR3 length: 14 residues. CDR1 is SEHNR, CDR2 FQNEAQ, per germline (reference sequence). Trimming took 5 bases from V and 7 from J, leaving 14 bases between them. CDR3 region: CASSPGGKVGELFF. The CDR3 region has the DNA TGTGCCAGCAGCCCCGGCGGAAAGGTCGGGGAGCTGTTTTTT.

The chain joins TRBV11-2 to TRBJ2-3; 16 nucleotides align to TRBD2. The germline CDR1 and CDR2 sequences are SGHAT and FQNNGV. V lost 4 bases to trimming and J lost 7 bases; unmatched junction nucleotides: 8. This CDR3 has 17 amino acids. CDR3 loop: CASSYPGLAGGMNTQYF. The CDR3 DNA sequence: TGTGCCAGCAGCTATCCGGGACTAGCGGGGGGGATGAATACGCAGTATTTT.

The chain's CDR3 is CASSRDRGSYEQYF. The DNA of the CDR3 is TGTGCCAGTAGTAGGGACAGGGGATCCTACGAGCAGTACTTC. The rearrangement joins TRBV19 to TRBJ2-7, with 10 bases fitting TRBD1. Germline V gene sequence: CDR1 LNHDA, CDR2 SQIVND (reference sequence). The CDR3 contains 14 residues. The junction had 1 base not matched to a gene; V was cut back by 4 bases and J by 1 base.

The chain couples TRBV28 to TRBJ1-4; D ambiguous. V shed 5 bases and J shed 6 bases, with 16 bases lying between them. The CDR3 spans 15 residues. The germline V gene encodes CDR1 MDHEN and CDR2 SYDVKM. The CDR3 spells CASSPPGKLDEKLFF. DNA for the CDR3: TGTGCCAGCAGTCCTCCGGGAAAACTCGATGAAAAACTGTTTTTT.

The chain couples TRBV7-2 to TRBJ2-7; 8 bases are a match to TRBD1. The CDR3 is 12 amino acids. The ends lost 9 bases at V and 5 bases at J; junction bases unmatched: 6. CDR1 is SGHTA, CDR2 FQGNSA, per germline. The CDR3 DNA follows: TGTGCCAGTGGACAGGGAGGCAACGAGCAGTACTTC. It yields the protein CASGQGGNEQYF.

V and J are TRBV5-5 and TRBJ2-3, with TRBD2 as a possible D gene (5 bases). Germline loops: CDR1 SGHKS, CDR2 YYEKEE (reference sequence). V dropped 6 bases and J dropped 2 bases, with 16 bases sitting between them. CDR3 size: 15 residues. Here the CDR3 reads CASTPPRLATDTQYF. For the CDR3, the DNA is TGTGCCAGCACCCCACCACGGCTAGCCACAGATACGCAGTATTTT.

The chain is built from TRBV6-1 and TRBJ1-2; D not resolved. Trimming stripped 5 bases from V and 4 bases from J, with 5 bases between. In germline, CDR1 is MNHNS, CDR2 SASEGT. This CDR3 is 11 amino acids long. The CDR3 bases are TGTGCCAGCAGTTCTATCTATGGCTACACCTTC. It codes for CASSSIYGYTF.

The chain carries TRBV30 and TRBJ1-4; 9 bases line up with TRBD1. The V and J ends lost 5 bases and 8 bases, in that order; junction bases with no gene match: 9. The CDR3 has 14 residues. The V gene's germline CDR1 is GTSNPN and CDR2 SVGIG (reference sequence). The CDR3 loop is CAWAQGQGTEKLFF. Written as DNA, the CDR3 is TGTGCCTGGGCGCAAGGACAGGGGACCGAAAAACTGTTTTTT.

The gene calls are TRBV5-4 and TRBJ2-5; D is possibly TRBD1 (5 bases). Trimming left V 4 bases short and J 5 bases short, with 15 bases between. Germline CDR1 SGHNT, CDR2 YYREEE (reference sequence). This CDR3 is 14 amino acids long. The CDR3 is CASSNDRTRETQYF. The CDR3 bases are TGTGCCAGCAGCAACGACCGGACACGGGAGACCCAGTACTTC. Full variable domain (missing parts from reference TRBV5-4 and TRBJ2-5): ETGVTQSPTHLIKTRGQQVTLRCSSQSGHNTVSWYQQALGQGPQFIFQYYREEENGRGNFPPRFSGLQFPNYSSELNVNALELDDSALYLCASSNDRTRETQYFGPGTRLLVL.

The chain has TRBV6-5 and TRBJ1-2; D is undetermined. V gave up 5 bases and J gave up 3 bases, with 10 bases separating them. The CDR3 is made up of 13 amino acids. The germline V gene encodes CDR1 MNHEY and CDR2 SVGAGI. The CDR3 spells CASSPVGYYGYTF. The DNA for the CDR3 is TGTGCCAGCAGTCCCGTGGGCTACTATGGCTACACCTTC.

On this clone: Other DNA sequences from this sample encode an identical CDR3 as well. The gene calls are TRBV18 and TRBJ1-2, with D maybe TRBD1 (6 bases). The length of the CDR3 is 13 residues. The V end lost 5 bases, the J end lost 1 base, and 8 bases lay between the germline ends. In germline, CDR1 is KGHSH, CDR2 LQKENI. As DNA, the CDR3 is TGTGCCAGCTCATTGGACAGTAACTATGGCTACACCTTC. Its protein is CASSLDSNYGYTF. The full variable domain, its missing parts supplied by reference TRBV18 and TRBJ1-2, is NAGVMQNPRHLVRRRGQEARLRCSPMKGHSHVYWYRQLPEEGLKFMVYLQKENIIDESGMPKERFSAEFPKEGPSILRIQQVVRGDSAAYFCASSLDSNYGYTFGSGTRLTVV.

The rearrangement links TRBV6-5 to TRBJ1-1, with TRBD1 as a possible D gene (6 bases). This CDR3 has 15 residues. Trimming took off 5 bases at V and 6 bases at J, with 19 bases between the two ends. Germline V gives CDR1 MNHEY, CDR2 SVGAGI. In nucleotides, the CDR3 is TGTGCCAGCAGTACCTTTGAGAGGCGGGGGCCTGAAGCTTTCTTT. Amino acids: CASSTFERRGPEAFF.

This chain links TRBV6-1 with TRBJ1-2; D remains unclear. V was clipped by 1 base and J by 12 bases, with 12 bases between them. The germline V gene has CDR1 MNHNS and CDR2 SASEGT. This CDR3 spans 12 amino acids. The CDR3 is CASSEGLPANTF. The CDR3 DNA reads TGTGCCAGCAGTGAAGGACTCCCGGCTAACACCTTC.

V gene TRBV2 combines with J gene TRBJ2-2; the D gene is possibly TRBD1 (5 bases). V gave up 5 bases and J gave up 5 bases, with 9 bases separating them. The CDR3 consists of 13 residues. CDR1 and CDR2 from the germline V gene are SNHLY and FYNNEI. CDR3 region: CASSTTVTGELFF. CDR3 in DNA: TGTGCCAGCAGTACGACAGTTACCGGGGAGCTGTTTTTT.

The chain uses TRBV7-2 and TRBJ1-1; possibly TRBD1 for D (5 bases). The CDR3 is 14 amino acids. V was pared by 1 base and J by 6 bases, with 12 bases between. Germline CDR1 is SGHTA and CDR2 is FQGNSA. CDR3 in DNA: TGTGCCAGCAGCTTAGAGGGAGGGACTGCTGAAGCTTTCTTT. Protein: CASSLEGGTAEAFF.

This clone was recorded a few times. As DNA, the CDR3 is TGTGCCAGCAGCCTCGAGGTCAAGGCCAGGGACACCGGGGAGCTGTTTTTT. Translating gives CASSLEVKARDTGELFF. This chain links TRBV7-3 with TRBJ2-2, with D possibly TRBD1 on 5 matching bases. CDR1 SGHTA and CDR2 FQGTGA come from the germline V gene. This CDR3 has 17 amino acids. V was trimmed by 5 bases and J by 3 bases, leaving 19 bases between them.

The chain combines TRBV29-1 with TRBJ1-2; 10 positions agree with TRBD1. This CDR3 spans 15 amino acids. Germline V gives CDR1 SQVTM, CDR2 ANQGSEA. Trimming took 2 bases from V and 4 from J; bases not matched to a gene: 7. Written as DNA, the CDR3 is TGCAGCGTTGAAAGGGACAGGGGAAGTGTCTATGGCTACACCTTC. Encoded protein: CSVERDRGSVYGYTF.

The chain joins TRBV2 to TRBJ2-1, with 14 bases that match TRBD2. CDR3 length: 14 residues. Germline CDR1 SNHLY, CDR2 FYNNEI. V shed 6 bases and J 8 bases; nucleotides not matched to a gene: 3. The CDR3: CASRTSGGADEQFF. CDR3 DNA sequence: TGTGCCAGCAGGACTAGCGGGGGGGCCGATGAGCAGTTCTTC.

The chain couples TRBV5-1 to TRBJ2-7, with D possibly matching TRBD1 (6 bases). This CDR3 comprises 14 residues. The germline V gene has CDR1 SGHRS and CDR2 YFSETQ. V was trimmed by 6 bases and J by 3 bases, leaving 16 bases between them. DNA of the CDR3: TGCGCCAGCACCCTACGCTTACAGGGCTACGAGCAGTACTTC. This codes for CASTLRLQGYEQYF.

This sequence joins TRBV25-1 and TRBJ1-6; D gene ambiguous. Trimming left V 0 bases short and J 7 bases short, with 7 bases between. This CDR3 comprises 14 residues. Germline-derived CDR1 and CDR2 are MGHDK and SYGVNS. CDR3 in amino acids: CASSEYTENSPLHF. The CDR3 nucleotides are TGTGCCAGCAGTGAATATACGGAGAATTCACCCCTCCACTTT.

The chain has TRBV5-8 and TRBJ2-3; 14 bases are shared with TRBD2. The ends lost 4 bases at V and 5 bases at J; junction bases unmatched: 6. Germline CDR1 and CDR2: SGHTS and YDEGEE. The CDR3 extends over 16 amino acids. This chain's CDR3 is CASSPAGTSGGDTQYF. The CDR3 coding sequence is TGTGCCAGCAGCCCAGCCGGGACTAGCGGGGGAGATACGCAGTATTTT.

The V gene is TRBV5-1, the J gene TRBJ1-4; D is ambiguous. With 0 bases removed from V and 7 bases from J, the gap between germline ends came to 13 bases. Germline CDR1 SGHRS, CDR2 YFSETQ. The CDR3 contains 15 residues. CDR3 coding DNA: TGCGCCAGCAGCTTGGGTCCCGCGGGTGGTGAAAAACTGTTTTTT. Translating it yields CASSLGPAGGEKLFF.